The rows below give T cell receptor beta chains drawn from one sample of a study. TCRdb reanalysed the RT-PCR reads using MiXCR and keeps one entry per CDR3 protein. The sample records more than 600,000 distinct CDR3 sequences, 13% to 15% being singletons. The sequencing sample was made of memory CD4+ T cells from blood. The receptors come from a female donor in good health, serving as a healthy control. The CDR3 runs from the conserved cysteine through the conserved F or W. The D gene is left open where the match is weak. Size tells how often a clone was seen (once, few, many) or the class of an expanded clone, and some rows leave it out.

TRBD1	TRBJ1-2	many	TRBV12-3/TRBV12-4	TGTGCCAGCAGTCCGGGACAGGGGATCGATGGCTACACCTTC	CASSPGQGIDGYTF
.	TRBJ1-6	.	TRBV7-2	TGTGCCAGCAGCCCAGACAGGCGAGGGGCCCTCCACTTT	CASSPDRRGALHF
.	TRBJ1-1	many	TRBV30	TGTGCCTGGACCCTCGGTCAGAACACTGAAGCTTTCTTT	CAWTLGQNTEAFF
.	TRBJ1-3	few	TRBV4-3	TGCGCCAGCAGCCAAGATCCTGGAAACACCATATATTTT	CASSQDPGNTIYF
.	TRBJ1-2	.	TRBV20-1	TGCAGTGCTAGAGCCGGGACGGACTCTGGCGGCTACACCTTC	CSARAGTDSGGYTF
.	TRBJ1-6	.	TRBV6-6	TGTGCCAGCAGTTCCGACAGTCCGTATAATTCACCCCTCCACTTT	CASSSDSPYNSPLHF
TRBD2	TRBJ2-3	.	TRBV24-1	TGTGCCACAATTGCAGGGACTAGCCCCGATACGCAGTATTTT	CATIAGTSPDTQYF
.	TRBJ2-5	many	TRBV28	TGTGCCAGCAGTTCCCCAGGGGAAGAGACCCAGTACTTC	CASSSPGEETQYF
.	TRBJ2-3	few	TRBV7-8	TGTGCCAGCAGCTTAGACAGGGCCCCAGATACGCAGTATTTT	CASSLDRAPDTQYF
TRBD2	TRBJ2-2	many	TRBV7-2	TGTGCCAGCAGCCCCGGGGGGGCGAACACCGGGGAGCTGTTTTTT	CASSPGGANTGELFF
TRBD1	TRBJ2-2	many	TRBV5-5	TGTGCCAGCAGCCCCCCCGGGACAGGGAACACCGGGGAGCTGTTTTTT	CASSPPGTGNTGELFF
.	TRBJ1-5	few	TRBV27	TGTGCCAGCAGTTCACTGGGGGTCGATCAGCCCCAGCATTTT	CASSSLGVDQPQHF
TRBD1	TRBJ2-1	few	TRBV20-1	TGCAGTGCTAGACCTCCGGGACAGGGGCTGGGTGAGCAGTTCTTC	CSARPPGQGLGEQFF
TRBD1	TRBJ2-7	.	TRBV6-4	TGTGCCAGCAGGCACGGGACAGGGTACTACGAGCAGTACTTC	CASRHGTGYYEQYF
.	TRBJ2-2	.	TRBV25-1	TGTGCCAGCAGTTTCTATTTTGTCGGGGGCCGTATCGGGGAGCTGTTTTTT	CASSFYFVGGRIGELFF
.	TRBJ2-1	.	TRBV3-1	TGTGCCAGCAGCCACGGAGGGAGTGAGCAGTTCTTC	CASSHGGSEQFF
TRBD1	TRBJ2-3	.	TRBV20-1	TGCAGTGCTAAGGACAGGATTGTTCAAGATACGCAGTATTTT	CSAKDRIVQDTQYF
.	TRBJ2-7	.	TRBV30	TGTGCCTGGAGAAGACTAGTAGCCTACGAGCAGTACTTC	CAWRRLVAYEQYF
.	TRBJ2-2	few	TRBV6-2/TRBV6-3	TGTGCCAGCATCCGGGCGGGGGCAGCGAACACCGGGGAGCTGTTTTTT	CASIRAGAANTGELFF
.	TRBJ1-2	.	TRBV28	TGTGCCAGCAGTCTCGGACAAGGGGGTTACACCTTC	CASSLGQGGYTF
TRBD1	TRBJ1-1	many	TRBV20-1	TGCAGTGCTAGACAGGGGGCCGCTGAAGCTTTCTTT	CSARQGAAEAFF
.	TRBJ1-1	.	TRBV11-2	TGTGCCAGCAGCTTAGATCGACAGTTCTCGGTTGAAGCTTTCTTT	CASSLDRQFSVEAFF
TRBD2	TRBJ2-5	many	TRBV10-2	TGCGCCAGCAGGGGTCGGGGGGGCTCCATCCAAGAGACCCAGTACTTC	CASRGRGGSIQETQYF
.	TRBJ1-1	few	TRBV3-1	TGTGCCAGCAGCCAAGGCGGTTCTGAAGCTTTCTTT	CASSQGGSEAFF